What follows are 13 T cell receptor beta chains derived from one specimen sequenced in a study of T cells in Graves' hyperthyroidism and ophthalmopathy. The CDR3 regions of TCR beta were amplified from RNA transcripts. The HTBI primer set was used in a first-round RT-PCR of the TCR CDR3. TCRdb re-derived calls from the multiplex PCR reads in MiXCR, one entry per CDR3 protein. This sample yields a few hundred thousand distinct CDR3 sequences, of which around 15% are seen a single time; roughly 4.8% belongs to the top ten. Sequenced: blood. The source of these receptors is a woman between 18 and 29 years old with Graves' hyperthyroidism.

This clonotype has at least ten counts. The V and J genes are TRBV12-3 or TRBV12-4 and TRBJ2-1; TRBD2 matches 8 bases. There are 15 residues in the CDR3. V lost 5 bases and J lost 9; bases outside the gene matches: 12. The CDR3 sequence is CASSTYSAGVGEQFF. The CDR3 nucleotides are TGTGCCAGCAGTACCTACTCAGCGGGAGTGGGTGAGCAGTTCTTC.

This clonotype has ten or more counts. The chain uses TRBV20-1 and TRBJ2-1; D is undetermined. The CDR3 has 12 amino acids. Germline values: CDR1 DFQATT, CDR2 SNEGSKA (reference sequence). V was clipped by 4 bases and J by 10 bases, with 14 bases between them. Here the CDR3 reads CSAIRAYHEQFF. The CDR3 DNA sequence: TGCAGTGCTATTCGGGCTTATCACGAGCAGTTCTTC.

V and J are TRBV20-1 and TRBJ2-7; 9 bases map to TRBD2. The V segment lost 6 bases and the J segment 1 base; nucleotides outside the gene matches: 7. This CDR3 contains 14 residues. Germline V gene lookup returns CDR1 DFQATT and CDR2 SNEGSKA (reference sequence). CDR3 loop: CSALAGRSSYEQYF. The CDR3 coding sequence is TGCAGTGCCCTAGCGGGGAGATCTTCCTACGAGCAGTACTTC.

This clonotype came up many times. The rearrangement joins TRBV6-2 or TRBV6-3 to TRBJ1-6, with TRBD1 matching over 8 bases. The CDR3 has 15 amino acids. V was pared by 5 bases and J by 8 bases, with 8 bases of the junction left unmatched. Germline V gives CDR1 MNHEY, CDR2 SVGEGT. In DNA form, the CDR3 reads TGTGCCAGCAGTGATCGACAGGGGTGGCATTCACCCCTCCACTTT. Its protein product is CASSDRQGWHSPLHF.

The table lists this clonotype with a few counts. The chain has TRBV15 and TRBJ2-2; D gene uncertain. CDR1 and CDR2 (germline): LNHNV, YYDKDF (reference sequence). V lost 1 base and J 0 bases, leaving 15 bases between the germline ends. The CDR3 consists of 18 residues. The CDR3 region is CATSRGTALSSNTGELFF. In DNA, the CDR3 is TGTGCCACCAGCAGAGGCACAGCCCTTTCTTCGAACACCGGGGAGCTGTTTTTT.

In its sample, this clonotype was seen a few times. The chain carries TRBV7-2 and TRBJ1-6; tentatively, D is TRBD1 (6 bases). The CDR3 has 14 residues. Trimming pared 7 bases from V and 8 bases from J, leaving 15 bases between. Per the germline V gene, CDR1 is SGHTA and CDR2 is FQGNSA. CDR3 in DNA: TGTGCCAGCACCCCCGGACAGAGGCATTCACCCCTCCACTTT. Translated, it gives CASTPGQRHSPLHF.

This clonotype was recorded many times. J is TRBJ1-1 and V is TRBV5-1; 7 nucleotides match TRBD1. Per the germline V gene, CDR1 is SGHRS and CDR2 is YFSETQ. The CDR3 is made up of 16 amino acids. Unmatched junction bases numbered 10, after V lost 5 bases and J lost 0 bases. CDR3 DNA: TGCGCCAGCAGTCCGACAGGGCTTGGGTTGAACACTGAAGCTTTCTTT. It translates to CASSPTGLGLNTEAFF. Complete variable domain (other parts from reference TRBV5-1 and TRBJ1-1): KAGVTQTPRYLIKTRGQQVTLSCSPISGHRSVSWYQQTPGQGLQFLFEYFSETQRNKGNFPGRFSGRQFSNSRSEMNVSTLELGDSALYLCASSPTGLGLNTEAFFGQGTRLTVV.

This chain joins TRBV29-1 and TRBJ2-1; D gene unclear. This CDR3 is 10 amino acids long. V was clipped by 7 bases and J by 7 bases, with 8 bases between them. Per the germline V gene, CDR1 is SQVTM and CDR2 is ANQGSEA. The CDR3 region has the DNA TGCAGCGCAAATCGGAATGAGCAGTTCTTC. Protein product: CSANRNEQFF.

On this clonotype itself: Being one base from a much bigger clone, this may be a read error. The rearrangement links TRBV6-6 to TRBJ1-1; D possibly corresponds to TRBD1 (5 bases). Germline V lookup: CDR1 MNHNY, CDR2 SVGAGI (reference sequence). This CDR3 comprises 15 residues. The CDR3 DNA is TGTGCCAGCAGTTACTCGATCATGACAGTCACTAAAGCTTTCTTT. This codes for CASSYSIMTVTKAFF.

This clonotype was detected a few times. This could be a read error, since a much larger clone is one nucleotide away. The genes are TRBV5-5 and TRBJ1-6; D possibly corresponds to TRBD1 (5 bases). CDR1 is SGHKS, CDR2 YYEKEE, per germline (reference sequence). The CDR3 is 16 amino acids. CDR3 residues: CASSLAGARANSPIHF. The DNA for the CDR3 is TGTGCCAGCAGCTTGGCTGGGGCTCGGGCGAATTCACCCATCCACTTT.

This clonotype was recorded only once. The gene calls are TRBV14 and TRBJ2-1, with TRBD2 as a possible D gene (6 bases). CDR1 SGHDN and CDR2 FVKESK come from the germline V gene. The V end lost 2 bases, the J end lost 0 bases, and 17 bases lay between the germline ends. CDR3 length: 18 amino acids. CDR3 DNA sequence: TGTGCCAGCAGCCAAAATCGCAGCGGGTTTAGCTCCTACAATGAGCAGTTCTTC. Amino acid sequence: CASSQNRSGFSSYNEQFF.

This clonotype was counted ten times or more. The CDR3 DNA follows: TGTGCCAGCAGGTCTAGCGGGAGGAGCGACAATGAGCAGTTCTTC. This codes for CASRSSGRSDNEQFF. The J gene is TRBJ2-1, the V gene TRBV12-3 or TRBV12-4, with 11 nucleotides matching TRBD2. Trimming cost V 6 bases and J 5 bases; bases outside gene matches: 6. CDR3 length: 15 amino acids.

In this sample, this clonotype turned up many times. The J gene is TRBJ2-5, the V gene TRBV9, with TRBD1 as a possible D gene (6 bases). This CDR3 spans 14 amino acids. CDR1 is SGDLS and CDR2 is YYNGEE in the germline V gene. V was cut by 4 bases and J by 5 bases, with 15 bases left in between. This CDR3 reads CASSRDPTGETQYF. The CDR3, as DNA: TGTGCCAGCAGCAGGGATCCTACAGGGGAGACCCAGTACTTC.